The T cell receptor beta chain described here comes from a study of cytotoxic CD8 clonotypes in ibrutinib-treated CLL. The CDR3 length is 14 residues. The germline V gene encodes CDR1 SGHRS and CDR2 YFSETQ. V lost 4 bases and J lost 2, with 12 bases in between. This clone was seen just once. Clones were read by immunoSEQ multiplex PCR, and TCRdb kept only the in-frame ones, dropping some. The repertoire holds about 300,000 clones, with roughly four fifths as singletons. The receptor's source is a human donor with chronic lymphocytic leukemia. The chain employs TRBV5-1 and TRBJ1-1; a possible D gene is TRBD1 (6 bases). Sequences were derived from PBMCs, sampled at disease progression, from a patient treated with ibrutinib. The CDR3, as DNA: TGCGCCAGCAGCCCGGGACACACAAACACTGAAGCTTTCTTT. It yields the protein CASSPGHTNTEAFF.